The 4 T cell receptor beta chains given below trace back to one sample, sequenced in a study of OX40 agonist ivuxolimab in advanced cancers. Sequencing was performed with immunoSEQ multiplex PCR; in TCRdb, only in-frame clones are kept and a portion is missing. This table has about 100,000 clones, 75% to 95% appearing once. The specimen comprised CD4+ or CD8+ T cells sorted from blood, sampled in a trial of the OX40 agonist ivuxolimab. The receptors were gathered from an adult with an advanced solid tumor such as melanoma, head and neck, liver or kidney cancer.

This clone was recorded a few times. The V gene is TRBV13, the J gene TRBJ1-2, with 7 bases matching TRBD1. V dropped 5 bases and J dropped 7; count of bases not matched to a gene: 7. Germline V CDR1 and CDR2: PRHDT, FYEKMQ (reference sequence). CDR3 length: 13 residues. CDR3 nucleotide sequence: TGTGCCAGCAGCAGCAGGGGGTCCCGTGGCTACACCTTC. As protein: CASSSRGSRGYTF.

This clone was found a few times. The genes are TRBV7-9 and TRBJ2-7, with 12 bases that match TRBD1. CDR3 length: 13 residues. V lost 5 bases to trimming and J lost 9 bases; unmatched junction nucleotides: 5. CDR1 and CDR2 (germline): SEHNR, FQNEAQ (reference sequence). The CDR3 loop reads CASSPGQGAGQYF. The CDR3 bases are TGTGCCAGCAGCCCGGGACAGGGGGCAGGGCAGTACTTC. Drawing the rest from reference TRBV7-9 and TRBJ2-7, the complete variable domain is DTGVSQNPRHKITKRGQNVTFRCDPISEHNRLYWYRQTLGQGPEFLTYFQNEAQLEKSRLLSDRFSAERPKGSFSTLEIQRTEQGDSAMYLCASSPGQGAGQYFGPGTRLTVT.

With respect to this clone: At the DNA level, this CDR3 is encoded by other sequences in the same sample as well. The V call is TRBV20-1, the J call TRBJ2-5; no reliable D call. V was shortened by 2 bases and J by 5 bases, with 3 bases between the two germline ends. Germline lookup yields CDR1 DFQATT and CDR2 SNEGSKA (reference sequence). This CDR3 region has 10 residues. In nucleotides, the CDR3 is TGCAGTGCTAGACGGGAGACCCAGTACTTC. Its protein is CSARRETQYF.

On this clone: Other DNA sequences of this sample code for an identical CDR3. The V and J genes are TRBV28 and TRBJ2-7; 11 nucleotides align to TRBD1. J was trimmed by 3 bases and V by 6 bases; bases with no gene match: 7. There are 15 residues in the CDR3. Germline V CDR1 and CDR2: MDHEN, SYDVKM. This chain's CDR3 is CASSLSGTGGYEQYF. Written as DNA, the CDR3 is TGTGCCAGCAGCCTATCCGGGACAGGGGGCTACGAGCAGTACTTC.